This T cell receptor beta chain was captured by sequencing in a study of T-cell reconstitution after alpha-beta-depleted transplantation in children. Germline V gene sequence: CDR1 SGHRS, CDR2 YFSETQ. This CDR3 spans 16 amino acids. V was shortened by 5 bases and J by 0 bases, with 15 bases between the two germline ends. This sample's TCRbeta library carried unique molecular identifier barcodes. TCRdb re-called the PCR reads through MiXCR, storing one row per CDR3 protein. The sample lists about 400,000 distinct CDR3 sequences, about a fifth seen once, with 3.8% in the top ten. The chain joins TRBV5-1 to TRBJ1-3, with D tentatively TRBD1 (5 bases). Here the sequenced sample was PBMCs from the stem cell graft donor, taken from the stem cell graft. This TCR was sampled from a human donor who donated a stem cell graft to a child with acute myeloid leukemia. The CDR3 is CASSRGPKSSGNTIYF. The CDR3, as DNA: TGCGCCAGCAGTAGGGGACCGAAGAGCTCTGGAAACACCATATATTTT.